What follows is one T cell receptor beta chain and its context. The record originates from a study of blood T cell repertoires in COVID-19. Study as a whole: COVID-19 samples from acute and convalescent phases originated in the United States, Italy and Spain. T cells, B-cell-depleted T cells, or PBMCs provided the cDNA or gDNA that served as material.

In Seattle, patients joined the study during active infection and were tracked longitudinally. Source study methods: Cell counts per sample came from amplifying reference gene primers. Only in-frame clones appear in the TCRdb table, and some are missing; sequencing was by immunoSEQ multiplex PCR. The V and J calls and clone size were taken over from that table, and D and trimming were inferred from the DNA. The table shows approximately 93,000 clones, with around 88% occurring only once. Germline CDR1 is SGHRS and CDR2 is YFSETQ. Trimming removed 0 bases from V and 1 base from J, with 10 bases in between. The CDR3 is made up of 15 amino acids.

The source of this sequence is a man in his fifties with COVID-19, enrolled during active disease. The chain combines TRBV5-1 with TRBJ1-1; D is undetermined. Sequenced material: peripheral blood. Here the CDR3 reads CASSLERTPNTEAFF. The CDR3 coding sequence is TGCGCCAGCAGCTTGGAGCGGACGCCGAACACTGAAGCTTTCTTT.